These 24 T cell receptor beta chains were all obtained from the same sample, sequenced in a study of blood T cell repertoires in COVID-19. The table came from immunoSEQ multiplex PCR; TCRdb's copy has only in-frame clones and leaves some out. The repertoire consists of 150,000 to 200,000 clones, with roughly 88% occurring once and the leading ten covering about 10%. Sequences were obtained from peripheral blood. These receptors originate from a woman older than 75 with active or convalescent COVID-19.

This clone was recorded a few times. The chain has TRBV19 and TRBJ2-3, with 7 positions matching TRBD1. Germline V gives CDR1 LNHDA, CDR2 SQIVND (reference sequence). The trim removed 7 bases at V and 4 bases at J, leaving 8 bases unmatched. There are 14 residues in the CDR3. CDR3 in amino acids: CASKDGQAADTQYF. The CDR3 coding sequence is TGTGCCAGTAAGGATGGACAGGCGGCAGATACGCAGTATTTT.

This CDR3 reads CASSDSGLRGAASYTF. The CDR3 nucleotides read TGTGCCAGCAGTGATTCCGGGTTGCGGGGAGCGGCGAGCTACACCTTC. The V gene is TRBV2, the J gene TRBJ1-2, with unresolved D. Germline V lookup: CDR1 SNHLY, CDR2 FYNNEI. This CDR3 is built from 16 residues. With 3 bases removed from V and 9 bases from J, the gap between germline ends came to 23 bases.

The rearrangement uses TRBV27 and TRBJ2-1; perhaps TRBD2 as D (6 bases). This CDR3 contains 15 residues. Germline V CDR1 and CDR2: MNHEY, SMNVEV (reference sequence). Between the trimmed V and J ends, which lost 6 bases and 2 bases, there was a span of 14 bases. The CDR3 DNA reads as TGTGCCAGCAGCCTTACGGGACTCCCCTACAATGAGCAGTTCTTC. It yields the protein CASSLTGLPYNEQFF.

V is TRBV4-2 and J is TRBJ2-7; 16 nucleotides align to TRBD2. Germline CDR1 and CDR2: LGHNA and YNFKEQ. The CDR3 has 14 residues. V shed 3 bases and J 13 bases; nucleotides not matched to a gene: 6. Written as DNA, the CDR3 is TGTGCCAGCAGCCAGGGGACTAGCGGGGGGGCGGTTTACTTC. This sequence encodes CASSQGTSGGAVYF.

CDR3 nucleotides: TGTGCCAGCAGCTTAGCGGGGCAGGGCAGGGGAAGGTATCAGCCCCAGCATTTT. Translated, it gives CASSLAGQGRGRYQPQHF. This chain links TRBV7-8 with TRBJ1-5; D might be TRBD1 (6 bases). V was pared by 0 bases and J by 5 bases, with 20 bases between. CDR1 is SGHVS and CDR2 is FQNEAQ in the germline V gene. The CDR3 loop spans 18 amino acids.

The rearrangement joins TRBV14 to TRBJ2-7; TRBD2 might be the D (5 bases). The CDR3 contains 13 residues. The V gene lost 4 bases and the J gene lost 6 bases, with 13 bases spanning the gap. Germline V gene sequence: CDR1 SGHDN, CDR2 FVKESK. The CDR3: CASSRGRGFEQYF. The CDR3 DNA reads as TGTGCCAGCAGCCGAGGGCGAGGGTTCGAGCAGTACTTC. Combining the CDR3 with reference TRBV14 and TRBJ2-7 gives the whole variable domain EAGVTQFPSHSVIEKGQTVTLRCDPISGHDNLYWYRRVMGKEIKFLLHFVKESKQDESGMPNNRFLAERTGGTYSTLKVQPAELEDSGVYFCASSRGRGFEQYFGPGTRLTVT.

CDR3 residues: CASSQRGPSGYTF. The CDR3, as DNA: TGTGCCAGCAGTCAGCGAGGCCCTAGTGGCTACACCTTC. V is TRBV6-5 and J is TRBJ1-2, with D unclear. The CDR3 sequence is 13 residues long. Germline V gene lookup returns CDR1 MNHEY and CDR2 SVGAGI. The ends were cut back, 5 bases at V and 7 bases at J, with 14 bases in the middle.

Only one count was recorded for this clone. The chain combines TRBV6-2 or TRBV6-3 with TRBJ2-7, with TRBD1 as a possible D gene (7 bases). Trimming pared 5 bases from V and 10 bases from J, leaving 15 bases between. The CDR3 is 12 amino acids. Germline V CDR1 and CDR2: MNHEY, SVGEGT. Written as DNA, the CDR3 is TGTGCCAGCAGTACGGAGGGACAGACTCAGTACTTC. It translates to CASSTEGQTQYF.

The chain couples TRBV7-9 to TRBJ1-4; a weak D match, TRBD1 (6 bases). Trimming shortened V by 5 bases and J by 8 bases, and 21 bases separated the two germline ends. Germline assignment: CDR1 SEHNR and CDR2 FQNEAQ (reference sequence). CDR3 length: 16 amino acids. The CDR3, as DNA: TGTGCCAGCAGCCCACAGGGATCCCCTCACGTCGAAAAACTGTTTTTT. Its translation is CASSPQGSPHVEKLFF.

The V and J genes are TRBV19 and TRBJ1-1; a weak D match, TRBD1 (6 bases). CDR3 length: 14 residues. Germline V lookup: CDR1 LNHDA, CDR2 SQIVND (reference sequence). Trimming shortened V by 6 bases and J by 1 base, and 12 bases separated the two germline ends. CDR3 protein: CASRKTGGNTEAFF. DNA of the CDR3: TGTGCCAGTAGGAAGACAGGCGGGAACACTGAAGCTTTCTTT.

This clone was seen at least ten times. The CDR3 region has the DNA TGTGCCAGCAGCCGGGACAGAGACACCGGGGAGCTGTTTTTT. Its protein is CASSRDRDTGELFF. The chain has TRBV11-3 and TRBJ2-2; 7 nucleotides match TRBD1. This CDR3 has 14 residues. Germline V lookup: CDR1 SGHNT, CDR2 YENEEA. Trimming cost V 5 bases and J 3 bases; bases outside gene matches: 3.

This clone was found a few times. The chain is built from TRBV7-9 and TRBJ2-6; D possibly corresponds to TRBD2 (5 bases). Trimming removed 3 bases at V and 3 bases at J, with 6 bases between. The CDR3 has 14 residues. Germline CDR1 is SEHNR and CDR2 is FQNEAQ (reference sequence). The CDR3 DNA is TGTGCCAGCAGCTTCGGAGGTGGGGCCAACGTCCTGACTTTC. Its protein product is CASSFGGGANVLTF.

This chain connects TRBV6-5 to TRBJ1-1; 8 bases are a match to TRBD1. V was pared by 6 bases and J by 5 bases, with 5 bases of the junction left unmatched. This CDR3 is built from 13 residues. The germline V gene encodes CDR1 MNHEY and CDR2 SVGAGI. The CDR3: CASSPRGRTEAFF. CDR3 coding DNA: TGTGCCAGCAGCCCCAGGGGGCGGACTGAAGCTTTCTTT.

The count of this clone is one. The V and J genes are TRBV24-1 and TRBJ2-1; possibly TRBD2 for D (7 bases). With 5 bases removed from V and 1 base from J, the gap between germline ends came to 11 bases. CDR1 is KGHDR, CDR2 SFDVKD, per germline. The CDR3 length is 15 residues. The CDR3, as DNA: TGTGCCACCAGTGGGGCGGGGGCATCCTACAATGAGCAGTTCTTC. Its translation: CATSGAGASYNEQFF.

This clone was detected a few times. The J gene is TRBJ2-5, the V gene TRBV5-1; 10 nucleotides agree with TRBD1. V lost 0 bases, J lost 0 bases, and 8 bases stayed unmatched. Germline values: CDR1 SGHRS, CDR2 YFSETQ. The CDR3 is 18 amino acids. DNA of the CDR3: TGCGCCAGCAGCTTGGCAGACAGGGGGCGGTTTGACCAAGAGACCCAGTACTTC. Its protein is CASSLADRGRFDQETQYF.

CDR3 nucleotide sequence: TGCGCCAGCAGCCACCTAACGAAGGACAGCGGCCGTGAAGCTTTCTTT. Protein sequence: CASSHLTKDSGREAFF. This rearrangement joins TRBV4-1 to TRBJ1-1, with a tentative D call TRBD1 (6 bases). CDR1 is MGHRA, CDR2 YSYEKL, per germline. Between the trimmed V and J ends, which lost 3 bases and 7 bases, there was a span of 21 bases. CDR3 length: 16 amino acids.

The gene calls are TRBV27 and TRBJ2-3, with 12 bases identical to TRBD2. V lost 7 bases, J lost 1 base, and 6 bases stayed unmatched. CDR1 is MNHEY, CDR2 SMNVEV, per germline (reference sequence). The CDR3 totals 16 residues. The CDR3 nucleotides are TGTGCCAGCACCCGGACTAGCGGGGTTCGCACAGATACGCAGTATTTT. Translating it yields CASTRTSGVRTDTQYF.

The rearrangement joins TRBV7-2 to TRBJ2-3; D is undetermined. The CDR3 is 12 amino acids. Germline lookup yields CDR1 SGHTA and CDR2 FQGNSA. Trimming stripped 2 bases from V and 6 bases from J, with 6 bases between. Here the CDR3 DNA reads TGTGCCAGCAGCTTATTTCGGGATACGCAGTATTTT. Protein: CASSLFRDTQYF.

The rearrangement links TRBV4-1 to TRBJ1-2; the match to TRBD1 covers 8 bases. The V and J ends lost 5 bases and 10 bases, in that order; junction bases with no gene match: 6. Per the germline V gene, CDR1 is MGHRA and CDR2 is YSYEKL. The CDR3 totals 12 residues. CDR3 amino acids: CASSSDRVNYTF. The CDR3 DNA reads TGCGCCAGCAGCTCGGACAGGGTCAACTACACCTTC.

This clone turned up a few times. Other DNA sequences in this specimen translate into the identical CDR3. V and J are TRBV9 and TRBJ2-7, with 7 nucleotides matching TRBD1. Germline trimming cut 3 bases from V and 2 bases from J; bases unmatched to any gene: 5. Germline CDR1 reads SGDLS; CDR2 reads YYNGEE. The CDR3 contains 14 residues. CDR3 nucleotide sequence: TGTGCCAGCAGCGCGACAGGGACCACCTACGAGCAGTACTTC. This gives the protein CASSATGTTYEQYF.

The gene calls are TRBV6-5 and TRBJ1-2, with D maybe TRBD1 (6 bases). Germline values: CDR1 MNHEY, CDR2 SVGAGI. Trimming shortened V by 5 bases and J by 8 bases, and 18 bases separated the two germline ends. This CDR3 is 14 amino acids long. The DNA for the CDR3 is TGTGCCAGCAGTCTAACCCAGGGGTCGAAAGGCTACACCTTC. It is translated as CASSLTQGSKGYTF.

The CDR3 DNA reads as TGTGCCAGTAGTATGGGGGGTAAGAGCTCCTACGAGCAGTACTTC. It encodes CASSMGGKSSYEQYF. The chain joins TRBV19 to TRBJ2-7, with a tentative D call TRBD2 (6 bases). The CDR3 has 15 residues. Looked up from germline, CDR1 is LNHDA and CDR2 is SQIVND (reference sequence). V lost 3 bases to trimming and J lost 0 bases, with 12 bases between them.

The chain has TRBV6-5 and TRBJ1-2; a possible D gene is TRBD1 (5 bases). The germline CDR1 and CDR2 sequences are MNHEY and SVGAGI. The CDR3 length is 12 residues. V dropped 7 bases and J dropped 3 bases, with 9 bases sitting between them. CDR3 sequence reads: CASTTGHYGYTF. DNA for the CDR3: TGTGCCAGCACAACAGGACACTATGGCTACACCTTC.

The table lists this clone with a count of one. The chain recombines TRBV7-2 with TRBJ2-7; 11 bases map to TRBD2. Per germline, CDR1 SGHTA and CDR2 FQGNSA. The V gene end was trimmed by 5 bases and the J gene end by 7 bases; junction bases not matched to a gene: 10. There are 15 residues in the CDR3. Here the CDR3 DNA reads TGTGCCAGCAGCCCAGATAGCGGGGGGGCGTATGAGCAGTACTTC. This translates into CASSPDSGGAYEQYF.